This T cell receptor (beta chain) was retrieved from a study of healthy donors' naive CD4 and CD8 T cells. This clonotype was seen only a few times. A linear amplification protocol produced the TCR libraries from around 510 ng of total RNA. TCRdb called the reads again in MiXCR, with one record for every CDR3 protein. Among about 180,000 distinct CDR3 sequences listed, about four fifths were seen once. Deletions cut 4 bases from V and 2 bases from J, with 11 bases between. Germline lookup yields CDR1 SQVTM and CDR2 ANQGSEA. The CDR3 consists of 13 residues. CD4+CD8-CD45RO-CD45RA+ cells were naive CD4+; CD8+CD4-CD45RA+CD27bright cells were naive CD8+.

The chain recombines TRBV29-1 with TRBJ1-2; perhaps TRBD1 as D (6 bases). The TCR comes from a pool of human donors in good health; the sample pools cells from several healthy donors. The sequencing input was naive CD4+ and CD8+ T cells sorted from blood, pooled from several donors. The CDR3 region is CSVGDRRNYGYTF. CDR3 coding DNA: TGCAGCGTTGGCGACAGGAGGAACTATGGCTACACCTTC.